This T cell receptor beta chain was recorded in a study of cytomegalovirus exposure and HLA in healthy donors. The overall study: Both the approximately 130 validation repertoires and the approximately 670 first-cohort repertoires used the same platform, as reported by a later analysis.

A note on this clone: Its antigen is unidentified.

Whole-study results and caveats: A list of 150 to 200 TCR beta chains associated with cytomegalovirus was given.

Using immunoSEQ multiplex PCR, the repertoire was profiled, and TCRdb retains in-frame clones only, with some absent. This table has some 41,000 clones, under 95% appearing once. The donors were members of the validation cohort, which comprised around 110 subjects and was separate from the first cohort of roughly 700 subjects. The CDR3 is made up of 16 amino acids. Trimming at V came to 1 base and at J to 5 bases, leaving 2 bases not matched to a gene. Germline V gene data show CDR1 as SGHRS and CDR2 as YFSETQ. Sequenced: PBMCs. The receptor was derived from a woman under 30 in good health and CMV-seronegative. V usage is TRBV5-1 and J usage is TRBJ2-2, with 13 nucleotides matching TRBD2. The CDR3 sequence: CASSLWTSGRTGELFF. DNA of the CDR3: TGCGCCAGCAGCTTGTGGACTAGCGGGAGAACCGGGGAGCTGTTTTTT.